This section outlines one T cell receptor beta chain sequence together with its context. The sample originates from a study of early T cells in non-severe SARS-CoV-2 infection. Germline CDR1 DFQATT, CDR2 SNEGSKA (reference sequence). The CDR3 consists of 15 residues. The trim removed 5 bases at V and 6 bases at J, leaving 6 bases unmatched. TCRdb recomputed calls from the 5' RACE reads with MiXCR, one row per CDR3 protein. Among 70,000 to 90,000 distinct CDR3 sequences listed, 15% to 17% were seen once. The TCR sequence derives from an adult who was a healthcare worker with PCR-confirmed SARS-CoV-2 infection or an uninfected control (not recorded which). J is TRBJ2-1 and V is TRBV20-1; 14 nucleotides match TRBD2. Source material: whole blood. CDR3 nucleotides: TGCAGTGCTGACCAGACTAGCGGGGGGGCCAATGAGCAGTTCTTC. It yields the protein CSADQTSGGANEQFF.